This T cell receptor (beta chain) was observed in a study of post-analysis software for immune sequencing data. cDNA libraries for TCR beta contained unique molecular identifiers. The source material, 1 to 10 million T cells, gave rise to roughly 500,000 cDNA molecules. TCRdb called the PCR reads again in MiXCR, with one record for every CDR3 protein. The sample has some 800,000 distinct CDR3 sequences, 46% seen once. The sample taken for sequencing was blood. The sequence was obtained from a girl aged 5-17 years with multiple sclerosis.

CDR3 bases: TGTGCCAGCAGCTTAAACAGAGACTACGAGCAGTACTTC. This encodes CASSLNRDYEQYF. The V call is TRBV7-2, the J call TRBJ2-7; D is uncertain. CDR3 length equals 13 residues. Germline V CDR1 and CDR2: SGHTA, FQGNSA. V lost 2 bases, J lost 3 bases, and 8 bases lay in between.